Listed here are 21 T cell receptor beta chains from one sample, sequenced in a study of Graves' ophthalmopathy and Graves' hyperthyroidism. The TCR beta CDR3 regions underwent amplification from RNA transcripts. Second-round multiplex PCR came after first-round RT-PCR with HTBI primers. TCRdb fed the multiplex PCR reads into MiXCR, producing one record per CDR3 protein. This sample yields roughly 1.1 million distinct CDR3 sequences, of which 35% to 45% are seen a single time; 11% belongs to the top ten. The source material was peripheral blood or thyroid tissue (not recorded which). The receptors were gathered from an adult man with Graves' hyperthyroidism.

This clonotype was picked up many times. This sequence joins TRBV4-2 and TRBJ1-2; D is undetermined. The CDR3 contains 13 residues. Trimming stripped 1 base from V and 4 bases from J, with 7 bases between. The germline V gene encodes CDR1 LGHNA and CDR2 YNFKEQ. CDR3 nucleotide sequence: TGTGCCAGCAGCCAAGGGGTTTTCTATGGCTACACCTTC. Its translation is CASSQGVFYGYTF.

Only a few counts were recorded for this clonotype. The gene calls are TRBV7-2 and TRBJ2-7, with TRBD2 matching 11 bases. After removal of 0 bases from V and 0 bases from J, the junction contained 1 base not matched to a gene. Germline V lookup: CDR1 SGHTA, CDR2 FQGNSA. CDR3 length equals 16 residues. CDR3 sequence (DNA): TGTGCCAGCAGCTTAGCTAGCGGGGGGGCCTCCTACGAGCAGTACTTC. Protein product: CASSLASGGASYEQYF.

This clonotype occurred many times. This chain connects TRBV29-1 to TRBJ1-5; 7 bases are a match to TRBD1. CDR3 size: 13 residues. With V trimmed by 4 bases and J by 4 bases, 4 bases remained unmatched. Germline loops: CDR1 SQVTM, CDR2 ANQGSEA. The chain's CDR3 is CSVGDRGNQPQHF. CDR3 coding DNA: TGCAGCGTTGGGGACAGAGGTAATCAGCCCCAGCATTTT.

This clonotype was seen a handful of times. CDR3 residues: CSASQTGTGELFF. CDR3 DNA: TGCAGTGCCAGCCAAACAGGGACGGGGGAGCTGTTTTTT. This chain uses TRBV20-1 with TRBJ2-2, with a possible D match to TRBD1 (6 bases). Germline-derived CDR1 and CDR2 are DFQATT and SNEGSKA (reference sequence). The V gene lost 6 bases and the J gene lost 8 bases, with 16 bases spanning the gap. The CDR3 length is 13 residues.

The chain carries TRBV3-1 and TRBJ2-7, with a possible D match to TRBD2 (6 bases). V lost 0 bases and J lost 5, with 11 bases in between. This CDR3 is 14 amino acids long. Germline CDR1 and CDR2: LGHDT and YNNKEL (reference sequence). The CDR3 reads CASSQEGLTNEQYF. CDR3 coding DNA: TGTGCCAGCAGCCAAGAGGGACTCACGAACGAGCAGTACTTC.

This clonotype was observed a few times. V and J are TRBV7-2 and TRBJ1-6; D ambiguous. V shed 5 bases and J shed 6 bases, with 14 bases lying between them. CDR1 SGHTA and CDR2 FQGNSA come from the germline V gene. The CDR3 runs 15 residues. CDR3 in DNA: TGTGCCAGCAGCGATGACCTAAGCCCTAATTCACCCCTCCACTTT. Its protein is CASSDDLSPNSPLHF. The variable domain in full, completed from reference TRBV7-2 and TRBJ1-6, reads GAGVSQSPSNKVTEKGKDVELRCDPISGHTALYWYRQSLGQGLEFLIYFQGNSAPDKSGLPSDRFSAERTGGSVSTLTIQRTQQEDSAVYLCASSDDLSPNSPLHFGNGTRLTVT.

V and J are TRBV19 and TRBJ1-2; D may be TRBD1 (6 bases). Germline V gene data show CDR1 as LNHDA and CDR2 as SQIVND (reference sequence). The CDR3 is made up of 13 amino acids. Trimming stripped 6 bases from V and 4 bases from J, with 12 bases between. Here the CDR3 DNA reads TGTGCCAGTAGAAGGACAGACTTCTATGGCTACACCTTC. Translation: CASRRTDFYGYTF.

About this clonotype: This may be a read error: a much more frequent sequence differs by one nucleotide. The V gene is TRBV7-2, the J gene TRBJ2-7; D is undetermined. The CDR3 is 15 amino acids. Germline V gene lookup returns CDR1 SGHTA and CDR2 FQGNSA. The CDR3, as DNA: TGTGCCAGCAGCTTAGGTGGGCGACGCTCCCACGAGCAGTACTTC. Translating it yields CASSLGGRRSHEQYF.

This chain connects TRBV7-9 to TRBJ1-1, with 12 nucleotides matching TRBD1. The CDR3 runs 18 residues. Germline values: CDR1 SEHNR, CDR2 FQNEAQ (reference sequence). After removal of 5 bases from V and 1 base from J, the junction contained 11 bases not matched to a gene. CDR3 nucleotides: TGTGCCAGCAGCACAAGGGGACAGGGGGCGAAAACGAACACTGAAGCTTTCTTT. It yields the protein CASSTRGQGAKTNTEAFF. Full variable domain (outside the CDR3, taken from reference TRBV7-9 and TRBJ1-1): DTGVSQNPRHKITKRGQNVTFRCDPISEHNRLYWYRQTLGQGPEFLTYFQNEAQLEKSRLLSDRFSAERPKGSFSTLEIQRTEQGDSAMYLCASSTRGQGAKTNTEAFFGQGTRLTVV.

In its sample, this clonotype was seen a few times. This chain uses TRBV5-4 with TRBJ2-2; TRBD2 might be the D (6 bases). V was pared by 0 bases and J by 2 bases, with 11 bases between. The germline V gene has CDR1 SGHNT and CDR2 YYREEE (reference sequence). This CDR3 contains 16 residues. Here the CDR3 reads CASSLAASVNTGELFF. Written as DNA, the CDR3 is TGTGCCAGCAGCTTGGCCGCTAGCGTCAACACCGGGGAGCTGTTTTTT.

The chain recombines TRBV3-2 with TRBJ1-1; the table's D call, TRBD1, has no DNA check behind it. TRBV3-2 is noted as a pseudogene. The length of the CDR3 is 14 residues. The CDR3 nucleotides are TGTGCCAGCAGCTATATCGGACAGGGGGCGGGAGCTTTCTTT. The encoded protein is CASSYIGQGAGAFF.

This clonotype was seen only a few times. The CDR3 DNA reads as TGTGCCAGCAGCGCAGACAGGATTACTGGAAACACCATATATTTT. This gives the protein CASSADRITGNTIYF. The V gene is TRBV11-2, the J gene TRBJ1-3; weak D call: TRBD1 (6 bases). Trimming took off 5 bases at V and 2 bases at J, with 13 bases between the two ends. There are 15 residues in the CDR3. Per the germline V gene, CDR1 is SGHAT and CDR2 is FQNNGV.

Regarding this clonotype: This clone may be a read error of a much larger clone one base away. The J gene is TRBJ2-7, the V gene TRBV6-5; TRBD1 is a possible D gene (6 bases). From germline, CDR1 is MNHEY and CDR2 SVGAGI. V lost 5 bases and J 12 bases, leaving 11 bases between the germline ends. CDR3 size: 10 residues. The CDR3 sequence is CASSRTALYF. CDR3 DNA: TGTGCCAGCAGTCGGACAGCTCTGTACTTC.

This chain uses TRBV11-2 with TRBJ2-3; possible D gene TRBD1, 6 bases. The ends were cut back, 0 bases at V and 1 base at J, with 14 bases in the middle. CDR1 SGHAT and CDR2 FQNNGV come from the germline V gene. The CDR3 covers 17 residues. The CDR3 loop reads CASSLDTGWGRTDTQYF. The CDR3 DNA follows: TGTGCCAGCAGCTTAGATACAGGGTGGGGCCGCACAGATACGCAGTATTTT.

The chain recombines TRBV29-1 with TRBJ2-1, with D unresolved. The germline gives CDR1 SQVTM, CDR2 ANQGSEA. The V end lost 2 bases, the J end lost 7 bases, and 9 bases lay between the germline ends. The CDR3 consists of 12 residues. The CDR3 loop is CSVELPLNEQFF. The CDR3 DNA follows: TGCAGCGTTGAACTCCCCCTGAATGAGCAGTTCTTC.

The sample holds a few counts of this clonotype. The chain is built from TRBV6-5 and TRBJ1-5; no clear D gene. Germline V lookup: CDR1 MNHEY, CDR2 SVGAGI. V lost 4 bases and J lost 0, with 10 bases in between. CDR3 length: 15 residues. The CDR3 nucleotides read TGTGCCAGCAGTTTTTCCCTTGATAGCAATCAGCCCCAGCATTTT. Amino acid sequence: CASSFSLDSNQPQHF.

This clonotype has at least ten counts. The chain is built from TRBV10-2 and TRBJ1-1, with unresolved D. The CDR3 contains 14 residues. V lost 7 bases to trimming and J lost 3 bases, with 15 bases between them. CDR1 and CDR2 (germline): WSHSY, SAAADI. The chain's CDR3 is CASTPDGTYTEAFF. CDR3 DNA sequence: TGCGCCAGCACCCCTGACGGAACCTACACTGAAGCTTTCTTT.

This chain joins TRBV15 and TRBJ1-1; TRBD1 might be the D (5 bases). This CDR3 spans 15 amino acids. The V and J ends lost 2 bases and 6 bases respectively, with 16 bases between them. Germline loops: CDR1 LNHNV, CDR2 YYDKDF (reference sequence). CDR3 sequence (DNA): TGTGCCACCAGCAGAACGCGGCCGGGGGGTGCTGAAGCTTTCTTT. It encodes CATSRTRPGGAEAFF.

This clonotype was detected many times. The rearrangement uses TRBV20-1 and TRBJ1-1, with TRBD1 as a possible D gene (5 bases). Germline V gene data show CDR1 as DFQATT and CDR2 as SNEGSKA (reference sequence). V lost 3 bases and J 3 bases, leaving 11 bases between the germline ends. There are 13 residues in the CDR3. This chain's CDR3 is CSASRDLYTEAFF. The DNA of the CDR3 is TGCAGTGCTAGTAGGGACCTATACACTGAAGCTTTCTTT.

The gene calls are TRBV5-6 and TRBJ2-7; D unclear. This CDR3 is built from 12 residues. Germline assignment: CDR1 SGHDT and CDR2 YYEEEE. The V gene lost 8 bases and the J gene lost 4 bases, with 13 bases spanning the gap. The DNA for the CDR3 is TGTGCCAGTTTCGAGCAGCTATACGAGCAGTACTTC. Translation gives CASFEQLYEQYF.

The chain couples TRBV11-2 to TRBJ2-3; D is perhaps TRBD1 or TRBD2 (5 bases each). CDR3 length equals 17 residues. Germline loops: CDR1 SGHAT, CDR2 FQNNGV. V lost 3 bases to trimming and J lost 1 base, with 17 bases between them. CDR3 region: CASSFSQPRDRTDTQYF. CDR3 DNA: TGTGCCAGCAGCTTTTCCCAGCCCCGGGACCGCACAGATACGCAGTATTTT.